This T cell receptor (beta chain) was observed in a study of CD8+ T cells in alopecia areata. It was from alopecia areata patients that lesional scalp punch biopsies and peripheral blood were collected. From PBMCs, CD4+ and CD8+ T cells were sorted. CDR1 is SEHNR, CDR2 FQNEAQ, per germline (reference sequence). The CDR3 has 17 residues. Trimming pared 5 bases from V and 4 bases from J, leaving 20 bases between. As the sequencing template, cDNA was produced by extracting RNA and reverse transcribing it. Generated by immunoSEQ multiplex PCR, the TCRdb table keeps only in-frame clones and is missing some. Of under 300,000 clones listed, 65% to 70% are singletons.

The sample here was CD4+ T cells sorted from blood, taken at week 0. This clonotype originated in a human donor with alopecia areata. The gene calls are TRBV7-9 and TRBJ2-2; D is ambiguous. The CDR3 spells CASSLSPTRGSTGELFF. CDR3 nucleotide sequence: TGTGCCAGCAGCCTATCCCCGACTCGTGGCTCCACCGGGGAGCTGTTTTTT.